The 8 T cell receptor beta chains in this list originate from one sample, sequenced in a study of shared clonotypes between healthy human individuals. Only in-frame clones appear in the TCRdb table, and some are missing; sequencing was by immunoSEQ multiplex PCR. The sample has fewer than 2.5 million clones, approximately 94% seen once. The specimen was naive CD4+ T cells from PBMCs. Subset noted: CD45RA+ positively selected. The source is a man in his late teens or twenties in good health. Some clones in this sample may be carry-over from other donors' samples.

The chain employs TRBV7-3 and TRBJ2-5; 9 bases are a match to TRBD1. The CDR3 runs 15 residues. Unmatched junction bases numbered 5, after V lost 0 bases and J lost 6 bases. Germline CDR1 reads SGHTA; CDR2 reads FQGTGA. CDR3 residues: CASSLTGTGRKTQYF. For the CDR3, the DNA is TGTGCCAGCAGCTTAACCGGGACAGGGCGGAAGACCCAGTACTTC.

V and J are TRBV30 and TRBJ1-2; D possibly corresponds to TRBD1 (5 bases). With 1 base removed from V and 8 bases from J, the gap between germline ends came to 14 bases. Germline lookup yields CDR1 GTSNPN and CDR2 SVGIG (reference sequence). CDR3 length equals 13 residues. CDR3 sequence (DNA): TGTGCCTGGAGTGCTACAGGTTTGAAGGGCTACACCTTC. Its protein product is CAWSATGLKGYTF.

The V call is TRBV7-2, the J call TRBJ1-3; 7 bases line up with TRBD1. The V and J ends lost 4 bases and 11 bases, in that order; junction bases with no gene match: 8. The CDR3 has 13 amino acids. From germline, CDR1 is SGHTA and CDR2 FQGNSA. The CDR3 coding sequence is TGTGCCAGCAGCTACTCTCGGACAGGCCCCATATATTTT. Protein: CASSYSRTGPIYF.

The rearrangement links TRBV18 to TRBJ1-2, with 8 positions matching TRBD1. Unmatched junction bases numbered 12, after V lost 8 bases and J lost 10 bases. Germline assignment: CDR1 KGHSH and CDR2 LQKENI. CDR3 size: 13 residues. CDR3 protein: CASTSGGAGPYTF. CDR3 sequence (DNA): TGTGCCAGCACCTCAGGGGGCGCAGGTCCCTACACCTTC.

This clone came up once. The sample holds other DNA sequences that translate to the same CDR3. This sequence joins TRBV5-4 and TRBJ2-5; 10 bases match TRBD1. This CDR3 spans 15 amino acids. Germline V gene data show CDR1 as SGHNT and CDR2 as YYREEE (reference sequence). V gave up 0 bases and J gave up 4 bases; unmatched junction bases: 3. The DNA for the CDR3 is TGTGCCAGCAGCTTGGGACAGGGGGCGCGAGAGACCCAGTACTTC. Translated, it gives CASSLGQGARETQYF. Together with reference TRBV5-4 and TRBJ2-5, the CDR3 gives the full variable domain: ETGVTQSPTHLIKTRGQQVTLRCSSQSGHNTVSWYQQALGQGPQFIFQYYREEENGRGNFPPRFSGLQFPNYSSELNVNALELDDSALYLCASSLGQGARETQYFGPGTRLLVL.

V and J are TRBV29-1 and TRBJ1-1, with no clear D. The length of the CDR3 is 14 residues. The V end lost 0 bases, the J end lost 1 base, and 9 bases lay between the germline ends. CDR1 is SQVTM and CDR2 is ANQGSEA in the germline V gene. CDR3: CSVEDFRENTEAFF. In DNA form, the CDR3 reads TGCAGCGTTGAAGACTTCCGGGAGAACACTGAAGCTTTCTTT.

This chain joins TRBV11-3 and TRBJ2-7, with 10 bases fitting TRBD2. V was clipped by 0 bases and J by 6 bases; unmatched bases: 8. The CDR3 covers 16 residues. Germline V gene data show CDR1 as SGHNT and CDR2 as YENEEA. The CDR3 protein is CASSLDSPSGSSEQYF. CDR3 bases: TGTGCCAGCAGCTTAGATTCTCCTAGCGGGAGTTCCGAGCAGTACTTC. The full variable domain, its missing parts supplied by reference TRBV11-3 and TRBJ2-7, is EAGVVQSPRYKIIEKKQPVAFWCNPISGHNTLYWYLQNLGQGPELLIRYENEEAVDDSQLPKDRFSAERLKGVDSTLKIQPAELGDSAVYLCASSLDSPSGSSEQYFGPGTRLTVT.

The rearrangement joins TRBV9 to TRBJ2-3; D possibly corresponds to TRBD1 (6 bases). Germline CDR1 and CDR2: SGDLS and YYNGEE. The CDR3 is made up of 14 amino acids. V was clipped by 0 bases and J by 6 bases, with 11 bases between them. CDR3 region: CASSVGTVQDTQYF. CDR3 bases: TGTGCCAGCAGCGTAGGGACAGTTCAGGATACGCAGTATTTT.